What follows are 26 T cell receptor beta chains derived from one specimen sequenced in a study of blood T cell repertoires in COVID-19. Repertoires were generated with immunoSEQ multiplex PCR, while TCRdb's copy carries only in-frame clones and drops some. The sample shows 140,000 or so clones, about nine tenths of them seen only once. Sequenced material: PBMCs or T cells enriched from blood (not recorded which). Every receptor here comes from a man in his sixties who had recovered from COVID-19.

The chain links TRBV6-6 to TRBJ2-2; the match to TRBD2 covers 13 bases. CDR1 and CDR2 from the germline V gene are MNHNY and SVGAGI (reference sequence). CDR3 length equals 16 residues. V was clipped by 5 bases and J by 3 bases; unmatched bases: 3. CDR3 loop: CASSRLAGGDTGELFF. The CDR3 DNA reads TGTGCCAGCAGTCGACTAGCGGGGGGTGACACCGGGGAGCTGTTTTTT.

The gene calls are TRBV3-1 (or the pseudogene TRBV3-2) and TRBJ1-5; D unresolved. The CDR3 consists of 14 residues. V was pared by 0 bases and J by 6 bases, with 9 bases between. Germline CDR1 and CDR2: LGHDT and YNNKEL (reference sequence). DNA of the CDR3: TGTGCCAGCAGCCAAGAGTTGAGGGTTCAGCCCCAGCATTTT. This translates into CASSQELRVQPQHF.

Here the CDR3 reads CASSQTGKFEKLFF. CDR3 coding DNA: TGTGCCAGCTCGCAGACAGGGAAATTTGAAAAACTGTTTTTT. The chain has TRBV18 and TRBJ1-4; TRBD1 aligns across 7 bases. Germline CDR1 reads KGHSH; CDR2 reads LQKENI. After removal of 6 bases from V and 7 bases from J, the junction contained 8 bases not matched to a gene. The CDR3 loop spans 14 amino acids. Full variable domain (missing parts from reference TRBV18 and TRBJ1-4): NAGVMQNPRHLVRRRGQEARLRCSPMKGHSHVYWYRQLPEEGLKFMVYLQKENIIDESGMPKERFSAEFPKEGPSILRIQQVVRGDSAAYFCASSQTGKFEKLFFGSGTQLSVL.

There are a few counts of this clone. For the CDR3, the DNA is TGTGCCAGCATCCAATCAGGGCATCAGCCCCAGCATTTT. Residues: CASIQSGHQPQHF. This chain joins TRBV6-5 and TRBJ1-5, with D possibly matching TRBD1 (5 bases). V was cut by 7 bases and J by 5 bases, with 12 bases left in between. This CDR3 region has 13 residues. Per germline, CDR1 MNHEY and CDR2 SVGAGI.

CDR3 region: CASSLIPGSRNEQFF. In DNA, the CDR3 is TGTGCCAGCAGCTTAATACCGGGATCTCGCAATGAGCAGTTCTTC. The chain joins TRBV7-3 to TRBJ2-1, with D tentatively TRBD2 (5 bases). Per germline, CDR1 SGHTA and CDR2 FQGTGA. This CDR3 is built from 15 residues. V dropped 1 base and J dropped 6 bases, with 13 bases sitting between them.

This clone was picked up a small number of times. This chain connects TRBV12-3 or TRBV12-4 to TRBJ1-4; D is possibly TRBD1 (6 bases). Trimming pared 8 bases from V and 10 bases from J, leaving 11 bases between. The CDR3 is 11 amino acids. As DNA, the CDR3 is TGTGCCAGCGCCACAGGGCCAAAACTGTTTTTT. Protein product: CASATGPKLFF.

The chain uses TRBV4-1 and TRBJ2-3; 7 bases are shared with TRBD1. CDR3 length: 14 residues. The V gene's germline CDR1 is MGHRA and CDR2 YSYEKL. V dropped 5 bases and J dropped 5; count of bases not matched to a gene: 7. CDR3 sequence: CASSSDRVIDTQYF. CDR3 nucleotides: TGCGCCAGCAGCTCAGACAGGGTCATAGATACGCAGTATTTT.

The chain links TRBV2 to TRBJ1-5; 9 nucleotides match TRBD1. This CDR3 contains 14 residues. Germline CDR1 is SNHLY and CDR2 is FYNNEI. The ends lost 6 bases at V and 7 bases at J; junction bases unmatched: 7. The CDR3 DNA follows: TGTGCCAGCAGGGACAGGGGTTCAGGGCAGCCCCAGCATTTT. Translation gives CASRDRGSGQPQHF.

This chain joins TRBV10-1 and TRBJ1-2; D is ambiguous. This CDR3 is 14 amino acids long. Germline V gene lookup returns CDR1 WNHNN and CDR2 SYGVQD (reference sequence). The V end was cut by 0 bases, the J end by 1 base, with 6 bases between. The CDR3 bases are TGCGCCAGCAGTGAGTCCGGACTTAACTATGGCTACACCTTC. This translates into CASSESGLNYGYTF.

The count of this clone is one. This sequence joins TRBV2 and TRBJ2-7, with D perhaps matching TRBD1 (6 bases). Trimming left V 6 bases short and J 3 bases short, with 15 bases between. Looked up from germline, CDR1 is SNHLY and CDR2 is FYNNEI. The CDR3 totals 14 residues. Written as DNA, the CDR3 is TGTGCCAGCAGGGGGGCTGAGGGGGACTACGAGCAGTACTTC. Translating gives CASRGAEGDYEQYF.

The rearrangement joins TRBV7-9 to TRBJ2-5, with TRBD2 matching over 8 bases. The length of the CDR3 is 15 residues. CDR1 and CDR2 (germline): SEHNR, FQNEAQ (reference sequence). Germline trimming cut 5 bases from V and 4 bases from J; bases unmatched to any gene: 9. CDR3 bases: TGTGCCAGCAGCCCCCTAGCGGGTCCGGGAGAGACCCAGTACTTC. Protein sequence: CASSPLAGPGETQYF.

The rearrangement links TRBV5-4 to TRBJ2-2; the D gene is possibly TRBD2 (7 bases). This CDR3 is built from 15 residues. Trimming pared 4 bases from V and 2 bases from J, leaving 12 bases between. CDR1 SGHNT and CDR2 YYREEE come from the germline V gene (reference sequence). This CDR3 is CASSAAGANTGELFF. The CDR3 DNA follows: TGTGCCAGCAGCGCCGCGGGGGCTAACACCGGGGAGCTGTTTTTT.

V usage is TRBV11-1 and J usage is TRBJ1-2; 8 positions match TRBD1. The CDR3 is 14 amino acids. The V gene's germline CDR1 is SGHAT and CDR2 FQDESV (reference sequence). V shed 5 bases and J 7 bases; nucleotides not matched to a gene: 9. CDR3 DNA: TGTGCCAGCAGCCTTCCCGGGACAGGTGGTGGCTACACCTTC. Its protein is CASSLPGTGGGYTF.

The chain has TRBV12-3 or TRBV12-4 and TRBJ1-6; D is uncertain. The CDR3 is made up of 12 amino acids. V lost 3 bases to trimming and J lost 9 bases, with 6 bases between them. The CDR3, as DNA: TGTGCCAGCAGTTTTGGGCCTTCACCCCTCCACTTT. Protein: CASSFGPSPLHF.

The genes are TRBV9 and TRBJ2-2, with a tentative D call TRBD2 (5 bases). This CDR3 contains 16 residues. The germline V and J ends were trimmed by 4 bases and 0 bases, with 13 bases remaining between them. In germline, CDR1 is SGDLS, CDR2 YYNGEE. CDR3 sequence (DNA): TGTGCCAGCAGCACAAAGGAGAGGGCGAACACCGGGGAGCTGTTTTTT. Its translation: CASSTKERANTGELFF.

The chain's CDR3 is CASSVDPGLSGYTF. CDR3 bases: TGTGCCAGCAGCGTAGATCCAGGGTTGAGTGGCTACACCTTC. This chain connects TRBV9 to TRBJ1-2, with D maybe TRBD1 (5 bases). The CDR3 extends over 14 amino acids. The germline gives CDR1 SGDLS, CDR2 YYNGEE. Trimming pared 0 bases from V and 7 bases from J, leaving 13 bases between. The full variable domain, in which reference TRBV9 and TRBJ1-2 provide the parts outside the CDR3, is DSGVTQTPKHLITATGQRVTLRCSPRSGDLSVYWYQQSLDQGLQFLIQYYNGEERAKGNILERFSAQQFPDLHSELNLSSLELGDSALYFCASSVDPGLSGYTFGSGTRLTVV.

The chain couples TRBV6-5 to TRBJ2-7; TRBD1 might be the D (5 bases). CDR3 length: 13 residues. V lost 3 bases, J lost 2 bases, and 8 bases lay in between. Germline CDR1 MNHEY, CDR2 SVGAGI. The CDR3 nucleotides read TGTGCCAGCAGTTATACAGGCGCCTACGAGCAGTACTTC. Residues: CASSYTGAYEQYF.

This chain uses TRBV9 with TRBJ2-5; D is perhaps TRBD2 (6 bases). The V gene's germline CDR1 is SGDLS and CDR2 YYNGEE. This CDR3 has 15 amino acids. Trimming removed 4 bases from V and 4 bases from J, with 17 bases in between. The CDR3 DNA follows: TGTGCCAGCAGCCGAATGGGGGGAATTAGAGAGACCCAGTACTTC. Protein: CASSRMGGIRETQYF.

A single count supports this clone. The chain carries TRBV19 and TRBJ1-2; 11 bases are shared with TRBD1. The junction had 7 bases not matched to a gene; V was cut back by 5 bases and J by 8 bases. CDR1 and CDR2 (germline): LNHDA, SQIVND (reference sequence). The CDR3 has 14 amino acids. The CDR3 DNA reads TGTGCCAGTAGTGGCCGGGACAGGGGGTACGGCTACACCTTC. Translated, it gives CASSGRDRGYGYTF.

V and J are TRBV5-1 and TRBJ1-2; D unresolved. Trimming stripped 1 base from V and 6 bases from J, with 16 bases between. Germline V gene data show CDR1 as SGHRS and CDR2 as YFSETQ. This CDR3 is 15 amino acids long. Here the CDR3 DNA reads TGCGCCAGCAGCTTGTCGCCGGGTGCTGAGGATGGCTACACCTTC. This codes for CASSLSPGAEDGYTF.

The V gene is TRBV7-8, the J gene TRBJ1-5, with D maybe TRBD1 (6 bases). The CDR3 extends over 14 amino acids. Germline V CDR1 and CDR2: SGHVS, FQNEAQ. The V end lost 1 base, the J end lost 7 bases, and 11 bases lay between the germline ends. CDR3 coding DNA: TGTGCCAGCAGCTTAGTCAGGGGACGGCAGCCCCAGCATTTT. The encoded protein is CASSLVRGRQPQHF. Variable domain in full (rest from reference TRBV7-8 and TRBJ1-5): GAGVSQSPRYKVAKRGQDVALRCDPISGHVSLFWYQQALGQGPEFLTYFQNEAQLDKSGLPSDRFFAERPEGSVSTLKIQRTQQEDSAVYLCASSLVRGRQPQHFGDGTRLSIL.

The table lists this clone with a few counts. The chain joins TRBV18 to TRBJ2-7, with 7 nucleotides matching TRBD2. Germline CDR1 is KGHSH and CDR2 is LQKENI. The length of the CDR3 is 15 residues. Trimming at V came to 4 bases and at J to 5 bases, leaving 11 bases not matched to a gene. The CDR3 region has the DNA TGTGCCAGCTCACAGGTGGCGGGAGTAGGAAACGAGCAGTACTTC. Protein: CASSQVAGVGNEQYF. Using reference TRBV18 and TRBJ2-7 for the parts outside the CDR3, the full variable domain is NAGVMQNPRHLVRRRGQEARLRCSPMKGHSHVYWYRQLPEEGLKFMVYLQKENIIDESGMPKERFSAEFPKEGPSILRIQQVVRGDSAAYFCASSQVAGVGNEQYFGPGTRLTVT.

This chain links TRBV7-8 with TRBJ1-4, with 9 bases lining up with TRBD1. Germline V lookup: CDR1 SGHVS, CDR2 FQNEAQ. This CDR3 is built from 14 residues. V shed 2 bases and J 8 bases; nucleotides not matched to a gene: 3. The CDR3 loop is CASSLPGQGEKLFF. The CDR3 bases are TGTGCCAGCAGCTTACCGGGACAGGGAGAAAAACTGTTTTTT.

The V call is TRBV14, the J call TRBJ1-3, with a possible D match to TRBD1 (6 bases). The V gene lost 4 bases and the J gene lost 0 bases, with 10 bases spanning the gap. This CDR3 is built from 15 residues. CDR1 and CDR2 from the germline V gene are SGHDN and FVKESK. Here the CDR3 DNA reads TGTGCCAGCAGCCTCGGACAGAACTCTGGAAACACCATATATTTT. Translation gives CASSLGQNSGNTIYF.

The chain couples TRBV2 to TRBJ1-5; TRBD1 matches 8 bases. V lost 8 bases to trimming and J lost 7 bases; unmatched junction nucleotides: 13. In germline, CDR1 is SNHLY, CDR2 FYNNEI. The CDR3 covers 15 residues. CDR3 DNA sequence: TGTGCCAGCGAAGGAGGACAGGGAGTGAGCCAGCCCCAGCATTTT. It translates to CASEGGQGVSQPQHF.

The gene calls are TRBV5-4 and TRBJ2-4; 7 positions agree with TRBD1. Germline V gives CDR1 SGHNT, CDR2 YYREEE (reference sequence). The CDR3 is made up of 16 amino acids. J gave up 4 bases and V 4 bases, and 11 bases lay outside the gene matches. CDR3 bases: TGTGCCAGCAGCGGGATAGGACAGGACCGAAAAAACATTCAGTACTTC. Amino acid sequence: CASSGIGQDRKNIQYF.